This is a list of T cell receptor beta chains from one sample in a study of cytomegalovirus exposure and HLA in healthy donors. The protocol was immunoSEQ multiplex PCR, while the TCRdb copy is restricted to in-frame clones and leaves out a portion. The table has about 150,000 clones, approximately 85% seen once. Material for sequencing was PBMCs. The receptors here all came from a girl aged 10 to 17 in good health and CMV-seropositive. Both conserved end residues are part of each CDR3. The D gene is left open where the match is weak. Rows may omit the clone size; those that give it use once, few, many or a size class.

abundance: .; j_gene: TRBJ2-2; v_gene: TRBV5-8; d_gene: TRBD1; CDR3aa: CASLVDRDPGELFF; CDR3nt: TGTGCCAGCCTCGTAGACAGGGACCCCGGGGAGCTGTTTTTT
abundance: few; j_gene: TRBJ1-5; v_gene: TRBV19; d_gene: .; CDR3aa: CASRGGNQPQHF; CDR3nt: TGTGCCAGCCGGGGAGGGAATCAGCCCCAGCATTTT
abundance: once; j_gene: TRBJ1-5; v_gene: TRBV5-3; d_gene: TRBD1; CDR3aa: CARSESGGPNQPQHF; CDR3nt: TGTGCCAGAAGCGAGTCAGGGGGGCCAAATCAGCCCCAGCATTTT
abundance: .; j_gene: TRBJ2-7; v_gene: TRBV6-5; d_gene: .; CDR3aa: CASSSHGVNYEQYF; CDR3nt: TGTGCCAGCAGTTCTCACGGGGTTAACTACGAGCAGTACTTC
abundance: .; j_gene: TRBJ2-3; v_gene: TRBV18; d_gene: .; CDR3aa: CASSPPLVGSYTQYF; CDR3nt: TGTGCCAGCTCACCACCGCTAGTTGGTTCCTATACGCAGTATTTT
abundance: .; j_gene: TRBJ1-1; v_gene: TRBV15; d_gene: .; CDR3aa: CATSRARNTEAFF; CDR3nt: TGTGCCACCAGCAGAGCCAGAAACACTGAAGCTTTCTTT
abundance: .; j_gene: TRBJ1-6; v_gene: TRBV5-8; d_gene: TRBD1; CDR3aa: CASSFSGQYNSPLHF; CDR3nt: TGTGCCAGCAGCTTTTCGGGACAGTATAATTCACCCCTCCACTTT
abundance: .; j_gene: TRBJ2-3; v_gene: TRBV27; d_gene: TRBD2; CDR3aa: CASTPPLAGGMDTQYF; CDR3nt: TGTGCCAGCACCCCACCGCTAGCGGGGGGGATGGATACGCAGTATTTT
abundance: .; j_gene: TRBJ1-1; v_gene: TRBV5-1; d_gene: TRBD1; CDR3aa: CASSLEGTGVNTEAFF; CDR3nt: TGCGCCAGCAGCTTGGAAGGAACAGGGGTGAACACTGAAGCTTTCTTT
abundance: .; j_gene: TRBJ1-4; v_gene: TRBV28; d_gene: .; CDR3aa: CASSLGLTNEKLFF; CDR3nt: TGTGCCAGCAGTTTGGGACTGACAAATGAAAAACTGTTTTTT
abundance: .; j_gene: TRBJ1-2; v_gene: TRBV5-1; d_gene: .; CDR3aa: CASSFTRGYGYTF; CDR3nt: TGCGCCAGCAGCTTTACCAGGGGATATGGCTACACCTTC
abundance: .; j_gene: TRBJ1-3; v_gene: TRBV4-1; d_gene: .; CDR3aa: CASSQSYIRLSGNTIYF; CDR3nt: TGCGCCAGCAGCCAATCATACATCCGCCTGTCGGGAAACACCATATATTTT
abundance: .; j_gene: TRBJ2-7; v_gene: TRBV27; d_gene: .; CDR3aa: CASSFRDTSYEQYF; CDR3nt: TGTGCCAGCAGTTTCAGAGACACCTCCTACGAGCAGTACTTC
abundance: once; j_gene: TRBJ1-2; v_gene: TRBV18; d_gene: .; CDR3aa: CASSPPGAPGDYGYTF; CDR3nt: TGTGCCAGCTCCCCCCCCGGCGCACCCGGGGACTATGGCTACACCTTC
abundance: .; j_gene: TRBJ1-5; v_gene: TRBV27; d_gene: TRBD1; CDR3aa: CASDRTGRRQPQHF; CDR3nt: TGCGCCAGCGACCGGACAGGGAGGCGGCAGCCCCAGCATTTT
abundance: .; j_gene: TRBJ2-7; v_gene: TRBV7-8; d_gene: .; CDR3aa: CASSLRTGYEQYF; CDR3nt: TGTGCCAGCAGCTTACGAACAGGCTACGAGCAGTACTTC